The clone carrying this T cell receptor beta chain was found many times. The sample originates from a study of spatial heterogeneity in lung cancer. In germline, CDR1 is SQVTM, CDR2 ANQGSEA. V lost 1 base and J lost 0, with 22 bases in between. The CDR3 is 19 residues long. Each TCR cDNA molecule carried a unique molecular identifier. MiXCR was run by TCRdb on the 5' RACE reads, yielding one entry per CDR3 protein. The data hold about 38,000 distinct CDR3 sequences, with more than 4.5% observed a single time. Time point meaning: sample taken at primary tumor resection. The V call is TRBV29-1, the J call TRBJ2-4; perhaps D is TRBD1 or TRBD2 (5 bases each). The specimen comprised PBMCs, sampled at surgery. The sequence derives from a female donor with early-stage non-small cell lung cancer. The CDR3 DNA sequence: TGCAGCGTTGAAGGGGACCAGGGCCAGACCCCCTTAGCCAAAAACATTCAGTACTTC. It encodes CSVEGDQGQTPLAKNIQYF.